Below, 3 T cell receptor beta chains from the same sample are listed, as sequenced in a study of beta chain features in type 1 diabetes. Sequencing targeted expressed TCRB transcripts, as all isolated RNA had been reverse transcribed. The data were produced by immunoSEQ multiplex PCR, yet TCRdb's version contains in-frame clones alone and is incomplete. Found here are some 150,000 clones, approximately 13% of them singletons; the top ten hold under 1.5%. Study-level findings and limits: Moderately but significantly shorter TCRB CDR3s were found in Type 1 diabetes patients in all four CD4+ subsets.

For these TCRs, the target antigens are not known. Sequenced: central memory CD4+ T cells from blood. All receptors come from a young man with type 1 diabetes.

This sequence joins TRBV30 and TRBJ1-6; D may be TRBD1 (5 bases). Germline lookup yields CDR1 GTSNPN and CDR2 SVGIG (reference sequence). Trimming shortened V by 3 bases and J by 7 bases, and 13 bases separated the two germline ends. The CDR3 consists of 14 residues. In DNA, the CDR3 is TGTGCCTGGAGGCGACAGATAGAAAATTCACCCCTCCACTTT. Translated: CAWRRQIENSPLHF.

This clone was detected only a few times. The chain joins TRBV6-6 to TRBJ1-5; 9 bases are a match to TRBD1. Per the germline V gene, CDR1 is MNHNY and CDR2 is SVGAGI (reference sequence). This CDR3 spans 15 amino acids. V lost 5 bases, J lost 7 bases, and 9 bases stayed unmatched. Here the CDR3 DNA reads TGTGCCAGCAGTGGACCGGGACAGGGAGACCAGCCCCAGCATTTT. Encoded protein: CASSGPGQGDQPQHF.

This clone was seen at least ten times. This sequence joins TRBV9 and TRBJ2-1, with D perhaps TRBD2 (6 bases). The CDR3 has 18 amino acids. Germline V gives CDR1 SGDLS, CDR2 YYNGEE. V was cut by 0 bases and J by 6 bases, with 22 bases left in between. This CDR3 is CASSVATHRAGTRNEQFF. CDR3 in DNA: TGTGCCAGCAGCGTAGCCACCCACCGGGCGGGGACGCGCAATGAGCAGTTCTTC.